This T cell receptor (beta chain) was observed in a study of T cells in Graves' hyperthyroidism and ophthalmopathy. V was shortened by 7 bases and J by 5 bases, with 14 bases between the two germline ends. Germline values: CDR1 DFQATT, CDR2 SNEGSKA (reference sequence). This CDR3 has 12 amino acids. Patients aged 18 to 65 had newly diagnosed hyperthyroidism lasting under 2 months. A few counts support this clonotype. Researchers took RNA transcripts and amplified the TCR beta CDR3 regions from them. HTBI primers were the set used in a first-round RT-PCR of the TCR CDR3. A single record per CDR3 protein comes from TCRdb applying MiXCR to the multiplex PCR reads. The table has over 550,000 distinct CDR3 sequences, approximately 15% seen once.

V and J are TRBV20-1 and TRBJ2-5; no reliable D call. The source of this sequence is a woman in her late teens or twenties with Graves' hyperthyroidism. The material sequenced was blood. The CDR3 region has the DNA TGCAGTGGGCGAGGCGGACGGGAGACCCAGTACTTC. Its translation is CSGRGGRETQYF.